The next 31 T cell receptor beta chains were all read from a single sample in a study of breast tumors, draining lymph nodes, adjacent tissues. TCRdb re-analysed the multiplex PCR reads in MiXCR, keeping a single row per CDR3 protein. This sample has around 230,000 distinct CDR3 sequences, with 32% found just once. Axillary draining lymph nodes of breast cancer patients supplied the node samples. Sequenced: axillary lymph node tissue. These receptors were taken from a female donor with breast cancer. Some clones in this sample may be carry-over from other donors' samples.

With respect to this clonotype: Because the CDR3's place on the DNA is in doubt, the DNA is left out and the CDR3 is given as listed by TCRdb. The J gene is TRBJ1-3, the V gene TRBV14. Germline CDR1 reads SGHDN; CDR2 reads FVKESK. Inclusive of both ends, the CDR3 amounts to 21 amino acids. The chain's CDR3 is CASSQGLASYEQSFGPGTIYF.

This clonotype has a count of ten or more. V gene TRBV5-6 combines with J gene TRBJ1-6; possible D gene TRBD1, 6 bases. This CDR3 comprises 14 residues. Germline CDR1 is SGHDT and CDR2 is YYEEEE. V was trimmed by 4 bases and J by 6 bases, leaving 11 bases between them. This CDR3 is CASSHYRVNSPLHF. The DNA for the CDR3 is TGTGCCAGCAGCCACTACAGGGTTAATTCACCCCTCCACTTT.

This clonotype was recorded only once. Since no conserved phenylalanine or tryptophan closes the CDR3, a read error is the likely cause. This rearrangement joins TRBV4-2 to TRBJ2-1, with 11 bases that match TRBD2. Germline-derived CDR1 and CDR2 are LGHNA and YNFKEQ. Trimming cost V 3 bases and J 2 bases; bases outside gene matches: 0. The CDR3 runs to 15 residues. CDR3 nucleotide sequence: TGTGCCAGCAGCCAGACTAGCGGGACCTACAATGAGCAGTTCCTC. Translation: CASSQTSGTYNEQFL.

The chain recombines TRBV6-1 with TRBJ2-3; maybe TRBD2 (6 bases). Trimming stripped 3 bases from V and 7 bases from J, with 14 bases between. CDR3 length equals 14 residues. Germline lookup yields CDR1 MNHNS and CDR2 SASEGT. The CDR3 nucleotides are TGTGCCAGCAGTGAGGGGGGTAGCGCGAATACGCAGTATTTT. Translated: CASSEGGSANTQYF.

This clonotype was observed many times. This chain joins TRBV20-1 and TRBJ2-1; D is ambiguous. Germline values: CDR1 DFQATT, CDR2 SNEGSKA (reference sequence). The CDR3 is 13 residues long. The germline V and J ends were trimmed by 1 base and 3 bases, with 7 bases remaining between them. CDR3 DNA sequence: TGCAGTGCTAGAGGAGGTCGCTACAATGAGCAGTTCTTC. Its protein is CSARGGRYNEQFF.

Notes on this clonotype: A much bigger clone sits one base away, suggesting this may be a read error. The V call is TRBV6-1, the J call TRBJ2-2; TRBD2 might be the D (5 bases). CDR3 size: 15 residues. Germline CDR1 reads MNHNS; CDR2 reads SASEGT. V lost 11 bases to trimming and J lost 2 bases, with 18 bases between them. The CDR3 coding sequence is TGTGCCGGCGGGTGGACTGCCGTTAACACCGGGGAGCTGTTTTTT. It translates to CAGGWTAVNTGELFF.

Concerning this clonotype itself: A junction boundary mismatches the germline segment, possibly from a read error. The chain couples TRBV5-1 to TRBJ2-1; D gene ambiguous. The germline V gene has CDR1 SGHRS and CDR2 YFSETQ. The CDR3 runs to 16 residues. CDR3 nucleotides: TGCGCCAGCAGTTCCGCCCGGTCGCCCTTCTACGATGAGCAGTTCTTC. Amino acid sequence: CASSSARSPFYDEQFF.

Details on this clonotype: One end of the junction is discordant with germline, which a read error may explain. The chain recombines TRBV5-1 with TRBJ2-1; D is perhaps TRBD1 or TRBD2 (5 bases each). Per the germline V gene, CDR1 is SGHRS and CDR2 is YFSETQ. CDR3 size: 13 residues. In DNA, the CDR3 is TGCGCCAGCAGCTTGGTGGGGGAAGGGGACCAGCTCTTC. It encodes CASSLVGEGDQLF.

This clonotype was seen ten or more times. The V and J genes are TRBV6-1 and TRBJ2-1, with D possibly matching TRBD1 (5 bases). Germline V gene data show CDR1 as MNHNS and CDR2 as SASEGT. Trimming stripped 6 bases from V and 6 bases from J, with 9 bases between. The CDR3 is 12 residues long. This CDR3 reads CASRQGGNEQFF. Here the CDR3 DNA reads TGTGCCAGCAGGCAGGGTGGCAATGAGCAGTTCTTC.

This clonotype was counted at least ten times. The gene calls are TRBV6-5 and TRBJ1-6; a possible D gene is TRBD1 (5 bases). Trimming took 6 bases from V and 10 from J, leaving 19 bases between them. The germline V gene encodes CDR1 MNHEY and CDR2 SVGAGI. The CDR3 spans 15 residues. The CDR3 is CASRQAPLGGSPLHF. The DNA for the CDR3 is TGTGCCAGCAGACAGGCCCCGCTGGGGGGATCACCCCTCCACTTT.

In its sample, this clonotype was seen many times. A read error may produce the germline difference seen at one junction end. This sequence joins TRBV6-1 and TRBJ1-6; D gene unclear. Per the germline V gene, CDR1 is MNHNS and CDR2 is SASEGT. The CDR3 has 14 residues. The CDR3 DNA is TGTGCCAGCAGTCAAGCGCCGAGAACTTCACCCCTCCACTTT. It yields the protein CASSQAPRTSPLHF.

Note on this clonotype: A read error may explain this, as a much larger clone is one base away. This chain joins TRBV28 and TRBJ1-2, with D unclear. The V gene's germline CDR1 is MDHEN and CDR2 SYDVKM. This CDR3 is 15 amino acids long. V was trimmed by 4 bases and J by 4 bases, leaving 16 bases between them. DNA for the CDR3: TGTGCCAGCAGTTCGTCGATGGGTGGTGGCTATGGCTACACCTTC. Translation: CASSSSMGGGYGYTF.

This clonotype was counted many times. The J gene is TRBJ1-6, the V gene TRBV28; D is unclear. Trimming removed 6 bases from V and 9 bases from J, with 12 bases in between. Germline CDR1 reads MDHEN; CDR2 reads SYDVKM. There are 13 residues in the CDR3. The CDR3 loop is CASSPVRSSPLHF. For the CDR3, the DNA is TGTGCCAGCAGCCCCGTCAGGAGTTCACCCCTCCACTTT.

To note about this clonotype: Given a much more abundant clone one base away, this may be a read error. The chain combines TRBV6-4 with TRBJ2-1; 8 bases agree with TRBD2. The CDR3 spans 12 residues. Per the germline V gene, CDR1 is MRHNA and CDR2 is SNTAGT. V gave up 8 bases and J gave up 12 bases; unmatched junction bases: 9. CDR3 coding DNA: TGTGCCAGCCACAGTCCGACTAGCGTGCAGTTCTTC. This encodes CASHSPTSVQFF.

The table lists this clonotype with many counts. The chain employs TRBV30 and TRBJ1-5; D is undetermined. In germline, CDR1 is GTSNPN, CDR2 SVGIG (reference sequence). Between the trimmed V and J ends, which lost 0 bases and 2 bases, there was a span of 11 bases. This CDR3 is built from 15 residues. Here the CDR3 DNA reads TGTGCCTGGAGTGTATCGGCAGCTCGCAATCAGCCCCAGCATTTT. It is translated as CAWSVSAARNQPQHF. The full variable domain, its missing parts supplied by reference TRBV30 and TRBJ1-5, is SQTIHQWPATLVQPVGSPLSLECTVEGTSNPNLYWYRQAAGRGLQLLFYSVGIGQISSEVPQNLSASRPQDRQFILSSKKLLLSDSGFYLCAWSVSAARNQPQHFGDGTRLSIL.

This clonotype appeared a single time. In DNA, the CDR3 is TGTGCCAGCAGCGCACTGGGACGGGACAGCTCCTATAATTCACCCCTCCACTTT. It yields the protein CASSALGRDSSYNSPLHF. The J gene is TRBJ1-6, the V gene TRBV11-1; 7 bases map to TRBD1. CDR1 is SGHAT and CDR2 is FQDESV in the germline V gene (reference sequence). The CDR3 has 18 amino acids. The J segment lost 0 bases and the V segment lost 5 bases, leaving 10 bases of the junction unmatched. The entire variable domain, with the rest obtained from reference TRBV11-1 and TRBJ1-6, is as follows: EAEVAQSPRYKITEKSQAVAFWCDPISGHATLYWYRQILGQGPELLVQFQDESVVDDSQLPKDRFSAERLKGVDSTLKIQPAELGDSAMYLCASSALGRDSSYNSPLHFGNGTRLTVT.

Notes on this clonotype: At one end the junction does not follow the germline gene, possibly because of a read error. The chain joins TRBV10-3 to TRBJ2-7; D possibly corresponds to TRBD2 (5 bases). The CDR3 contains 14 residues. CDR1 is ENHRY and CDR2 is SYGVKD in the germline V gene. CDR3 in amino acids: CATSVGGRSDGQYF. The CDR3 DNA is TGTGCCACCAGTGTAGGAGGCCGTTCGGACGGGCAGTACTTC.

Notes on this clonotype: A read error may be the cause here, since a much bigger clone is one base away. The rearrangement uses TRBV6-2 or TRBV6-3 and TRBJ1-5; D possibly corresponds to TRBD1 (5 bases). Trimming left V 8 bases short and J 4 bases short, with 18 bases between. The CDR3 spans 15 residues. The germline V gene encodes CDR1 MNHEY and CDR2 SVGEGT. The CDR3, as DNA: TGTGCCAGCGAGCGGGGCGGCGGGCGGAATCAGCCCCAGCATTTT. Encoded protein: CASERGGGRNQPQHF.

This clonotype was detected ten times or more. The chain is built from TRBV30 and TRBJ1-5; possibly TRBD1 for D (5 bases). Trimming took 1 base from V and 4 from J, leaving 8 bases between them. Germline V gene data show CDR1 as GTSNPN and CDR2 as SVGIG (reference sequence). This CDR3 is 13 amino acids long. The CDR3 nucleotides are TGTGCCTGGAGTGGAGGGGAGAATCAGCCCCAGCATTTT. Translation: CAWSGGENQPQHF.

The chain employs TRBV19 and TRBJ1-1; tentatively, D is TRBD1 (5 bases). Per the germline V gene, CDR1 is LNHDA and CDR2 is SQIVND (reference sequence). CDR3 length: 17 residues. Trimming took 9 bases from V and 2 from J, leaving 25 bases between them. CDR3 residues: CASAPIRGGLGNTEAFF. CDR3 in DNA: TGTGCCAGCGCCCCCATTAGGGGAGGATTGGGAAACACTGAAGCTTTCTTT.

CDR3 DNA sequence: TGCAGTGCTAGAGCGGCAAACAACTATGAAAAACTGTTTTTT. Its protein product is CSARAANNYEKLFF. The chain carries TRBV20-1 and TRBJ1-4; D is undetermined. This CDR3 has 14 residues. In germline, CDR1 is DFQATT, CDR2 SNEGSKA (reference sequence). V was cut by 1 base and J by 6 bases, with 12 bases left in between.

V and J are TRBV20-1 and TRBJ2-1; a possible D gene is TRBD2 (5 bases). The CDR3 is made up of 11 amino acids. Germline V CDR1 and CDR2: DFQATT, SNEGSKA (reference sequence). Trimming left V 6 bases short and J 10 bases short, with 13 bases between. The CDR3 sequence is CSATSGNEQFF. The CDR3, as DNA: TGCAGTGCCACCTCCGGGAACGAGCAGTTCTTC.

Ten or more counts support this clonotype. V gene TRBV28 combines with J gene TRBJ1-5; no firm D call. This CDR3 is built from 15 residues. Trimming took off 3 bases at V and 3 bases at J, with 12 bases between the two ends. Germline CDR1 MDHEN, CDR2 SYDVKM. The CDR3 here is CASSLGGYDNQPQHF. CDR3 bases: TGTGCCAGCAGTTTGGGTGGCTACGACAATCAGCCCCAGCATTTT.

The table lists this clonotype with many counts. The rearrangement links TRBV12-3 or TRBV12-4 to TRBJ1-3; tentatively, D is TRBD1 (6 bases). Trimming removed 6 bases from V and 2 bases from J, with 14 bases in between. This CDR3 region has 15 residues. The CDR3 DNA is TGTGCCAGCAGGGGCCACGGGGGCACTGGAAACACCATATATTTT. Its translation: CASRGHGGTGNTIYF.

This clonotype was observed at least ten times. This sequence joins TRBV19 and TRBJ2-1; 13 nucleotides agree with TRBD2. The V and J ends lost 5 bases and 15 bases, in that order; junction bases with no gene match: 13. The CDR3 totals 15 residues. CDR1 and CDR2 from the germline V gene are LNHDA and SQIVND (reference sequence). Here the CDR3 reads CASSPSGLAGARWFF. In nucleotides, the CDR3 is TGTGCCAGTAGTCCCTCAGGACTAGCGGGGGCCCGGTGGTTCTTC.

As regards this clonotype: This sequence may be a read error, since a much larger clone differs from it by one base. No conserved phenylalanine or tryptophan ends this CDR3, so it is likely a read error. Here the CDR3 DNA reads TGCGCCAGCAGCCAAGGAGAGGGTAGGCTCGAGACCCAGTACTCC. This gives the protein CASSQGEGRLETQYS. V and J are TRBV4-3 and TRBJ2-5; tentative D call: TRBD2 (5 bases). The germline V gene encodes CDR1 LGHNA and CDR2 YSLEER. This CDR3 comprises 15 residues. Trimming shortened V by 1 base and J by 5 bases, and 14 bases separated the two germline ends.

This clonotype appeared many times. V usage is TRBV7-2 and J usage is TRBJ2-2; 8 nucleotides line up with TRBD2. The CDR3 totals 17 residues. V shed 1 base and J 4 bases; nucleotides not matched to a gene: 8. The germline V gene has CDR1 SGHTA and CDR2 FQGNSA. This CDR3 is CASSLDVGRVRTGELFF. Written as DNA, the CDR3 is TGTGCCAGCAGCTTAGACGTCGGGAGGGTGCGCACCGGGGAGCTGTTTTTT.

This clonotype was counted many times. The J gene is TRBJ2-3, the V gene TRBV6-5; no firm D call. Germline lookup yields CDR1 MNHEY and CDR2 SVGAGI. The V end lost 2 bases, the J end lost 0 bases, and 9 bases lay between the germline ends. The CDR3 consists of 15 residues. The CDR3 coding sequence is TGTGCCAGCAGTTACAGGGCATCTAGCACAGATACGCAGTATTTT. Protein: CASSYRASSTDTQYF.

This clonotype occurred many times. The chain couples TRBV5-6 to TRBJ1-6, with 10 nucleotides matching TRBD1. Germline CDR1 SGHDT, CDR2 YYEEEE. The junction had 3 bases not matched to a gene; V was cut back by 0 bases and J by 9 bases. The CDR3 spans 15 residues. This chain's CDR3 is CASSLEGTGVSPLHF. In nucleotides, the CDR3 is TGTGCCAGCAGCTTGGAGGGGACAGGGGTTTCACCCCTCCACTTT.

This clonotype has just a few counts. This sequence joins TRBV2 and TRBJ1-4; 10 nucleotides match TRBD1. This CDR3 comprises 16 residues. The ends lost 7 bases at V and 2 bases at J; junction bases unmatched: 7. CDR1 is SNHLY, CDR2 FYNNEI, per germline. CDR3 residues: CASTGDRGYTNEKLFF. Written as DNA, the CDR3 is TGTGCCAGCACAGGGGACAGGGGTTATACTAATGAAAAACTGTTTTTT.

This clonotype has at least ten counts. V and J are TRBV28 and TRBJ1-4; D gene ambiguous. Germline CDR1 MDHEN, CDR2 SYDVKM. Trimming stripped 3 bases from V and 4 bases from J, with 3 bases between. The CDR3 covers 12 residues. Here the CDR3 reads CASSFGNEKLFF. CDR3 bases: TGTGCCAGCAGTTTCGGTAATGAAAAACTGTTTTTT.